This T cell receptor (beta chain) appears in the sequencing data of a study of brain T cells in children with intractable seizures. General study findings and limits: Clones missing pre-surgery may reflect undersampling of that blood sample.

The data were produced by immunoSEQ multiplex PCR, yet TCRdb's version contains in-frame clones alone and is incomplete. The data hold about 80,000 clones, with about 90% observed a single time. The sequenced cases were selected for having the highest brain T cell transcript signatures. The germline gives CDR1 SGHRS, CDR2 YFSETQ. This CDR3 spans 16 amino acids. Trimming removed 0 bases at V and 0 bases at J, with 10 bases between. In the case of this clone: The antigen is not known.

The gene calls are TRBV5-1 and TRBJ2-1; a possible D gene is TRBD2 (5 bases). The receptor was derived from a girl between 2 and 10 years old with Rasmussen encephalitis and intractable seizures. This specimen consisted of peripheral blood, obtained at surgery. As DNA, the CDR3 is TGCGCCAGCAGCTTGGGGCGGGCGTTCTCCTACAATGAGCAGTTCTTC. This sequence encodes CASSLGRAFSYNEQFF.